Listed below are T cell receptor beta chains from one sample, sequenced in a study of T cells in Graves' hyperthyroidism and ophthalmopathy. TCRdb reprocessed the multiplex PCR reads via MiXCR and lists one record per CDR3 protein. In the table there are about 560,000 distinct CDR3 sequences, over 15% of which are singletons. Sequences were obtained from blood. Every receptor here comes from a woman aged 18-29 years with Graves' hyperthyroidism. Each CDR3 is given without its conserved first and last residue.

J gene,V gene,CDR3 protein
TRBJ2-7,TRBV5-1,ASSFLGGHGSYEQY
TRBJ2-1,TRBV6-1,ASSLRVNNEQF
TRBJ2-7,TRBV7-6,ASSQEGFMGEQY
TRBJ2-1,TRBV7-2,ASSLDGGGAPNEQF
TRBJ1-5,TRBV30,AWSQGGDQPQH
TRBJ2-2,TRBV6-1,ASRRAGGGELF
TRBJ1-4,TRBV2,ASRDGTGATTNEKLF
TRBJ1-6,TRBV3-1,ASSQVTNSPLH
TRBJ2-7,TRBV7-2,ASSLALSGGNSYEQY
TRBJ2-3,TRBV6-1,ASSVTNGSPVASTDTQY
TRBJ2-5,TRBV3-1,ASSFGTSETQY
TRBJ1-1,TRBV5-1,ASSQAPGRGDTEAF
TRBJ2-3,TRBV5-1,ASSTTGSLADTQY
TRBJ2-3,TRBV19,ASSPRLADTQY
TRBJ2-1,TRBV15,ATSRGAADRVGAKF
TRBJ2-1,TRBV4-3,ASSQVQRYYNEQF
TRBJ1-3,TRBV18,ASSPVPPAIGNTIY
TRBJ1-1,TRBV2,ASSEDTEAF
TRBJ2-2,TRBV3-1,ASSQVSGELF
TRBJ2-3,TRBV12-3/TRBV12-4,ASSFPNDRGHKDTQY
TRBJ2-5,TRBV19,ASSMGKTQY
TRBJ1-1,TRBV5-1,ASSYPQVLNTEAF
TRBJ1-1,TRBV4-3,ASSQDRDREADTEAF
TRBJ2-4,TRBV7-2,ASSPLNGAKNIQY
TRBJ1-2,TRBV7-9,ASSSRQGTLDGYT
TRBJ2-7,TRBV20-1,SARDIGGSSYEQY
TRBJ2-5,TRBV7-2,ASSLEGPETQY
TRBJ1-2,TRBV5-1,ASSLDPANYGYT
TRBJ1-2,TRBV15,ATSRDRGPANYGYT
TRBJ2-3,TRBV5-1,ASSLVRGPTDTQY
TRBJ1-2,TRBV14,ASRRQGEEYGYT
TRBJ2-3,TRBV6-1,ASRGGDPGDTQY
TRBJ1-2,TRBV20-1,SANQGGGYGYT
TRBJ2-7,TRBV7-2,ASSPPDRGSYEQY
TRBJ2-5,TRBV4-3,ASSQGDRREGQETQY
TRBJ2-7,TRBV2,ASILLAGGAYEQY
TRBJ2-2,TRBV6-2/TRBV6-3,ASSYPGTTNTGELF
TRBJ2-3,TRBV6-2/TRBV6-3,ASSYGAISGGADTQY
TRBJ2-1,TRBV7-9,ASNPRGGALDEQF
TRBJ1-3,TRBV29-1,SVDDDVGSGNTIY
TRBJ2-1,TRBV18,ASSPPKHDGRAGEQF
TRBJ1-1,TRBV20-1,SARRPSTEAF
TRBJ2-5,TRBV20-1,SARDVVGRKETQY
TRBJ2-1,TRBV5-6,ASSLLLADEQF
TRBJ2-7,TRBV7-9,ASSTWDGYEQY
TRBJ1-1,TRBV18,ASSQTGPPIRLAF
TRBJ1-5,TRBV6-1,ASSELANSNQPQH
TRBJ1-1,TRBV7-9,ASSLGRGGYTEAF
TRBJ2-3,TRBV11-2,ASSLLYGDLTDTQY
TRBJ1-1,TRBV4-1,ASSRVSVVSEGTEAF
TRBJ2-5,TRBV5-1,ASSLAAPRGETQY
TRBJ2-3,TRBV28,ASSLDRGWY
TRBJ1-5,TRBV28,ASSFSDSQGYSNQPQH
TRBJ2-7,TRBV4-3,ASSPSLAGAVYEQY